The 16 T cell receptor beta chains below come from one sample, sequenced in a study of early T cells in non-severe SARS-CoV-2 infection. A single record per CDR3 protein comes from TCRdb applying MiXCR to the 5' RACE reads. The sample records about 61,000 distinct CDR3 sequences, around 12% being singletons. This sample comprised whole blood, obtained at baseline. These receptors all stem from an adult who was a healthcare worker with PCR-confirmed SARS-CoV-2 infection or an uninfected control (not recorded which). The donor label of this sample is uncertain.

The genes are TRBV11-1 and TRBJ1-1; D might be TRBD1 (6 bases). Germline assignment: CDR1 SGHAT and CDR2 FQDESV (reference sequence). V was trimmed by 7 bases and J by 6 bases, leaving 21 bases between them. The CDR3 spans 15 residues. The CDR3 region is CASTLGGHQGPEAFF. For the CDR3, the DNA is TGTGCCAGCACCCTCGGGGGACATCAGGGTCCTGAAGCTTTCTTT.

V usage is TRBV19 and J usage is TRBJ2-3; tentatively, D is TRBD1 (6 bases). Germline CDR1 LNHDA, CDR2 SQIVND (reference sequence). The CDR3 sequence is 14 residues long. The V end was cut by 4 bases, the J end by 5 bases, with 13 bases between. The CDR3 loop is CASSRTARGDTQYF. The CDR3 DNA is TGTGCCAGTAGTAGGACAGCCCGGGGAGATACGCAGTATTTT. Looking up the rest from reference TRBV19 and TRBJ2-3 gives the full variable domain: DGGITQSPKYLFRKEGQNVTLSCEQNLNHDAMYWYRQDPGQGLRLIYYSQIVNDFQKGDIAEGYSVSREKKESFPLTVTSAQKNPTAFYLCASSRTARGDTQYFGPGTRLTVL.

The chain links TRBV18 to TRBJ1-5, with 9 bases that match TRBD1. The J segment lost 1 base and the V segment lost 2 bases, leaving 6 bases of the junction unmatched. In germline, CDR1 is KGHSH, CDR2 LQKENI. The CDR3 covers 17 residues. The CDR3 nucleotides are TGTGCCAGCTCACCATCCCAGACAGGGGGAAGCAATCAGCCCCAGCATTTT. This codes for CASSPSQTGGSNQPQHF.

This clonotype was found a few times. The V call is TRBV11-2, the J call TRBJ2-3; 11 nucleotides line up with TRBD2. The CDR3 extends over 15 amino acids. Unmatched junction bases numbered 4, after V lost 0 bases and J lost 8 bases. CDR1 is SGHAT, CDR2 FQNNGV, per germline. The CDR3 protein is CASSLDVLAGGTQYF. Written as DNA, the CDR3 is TGTGCCAGCAGCTTAGATGTTCTAGCGGGAGGTACGCAGTATTTT.

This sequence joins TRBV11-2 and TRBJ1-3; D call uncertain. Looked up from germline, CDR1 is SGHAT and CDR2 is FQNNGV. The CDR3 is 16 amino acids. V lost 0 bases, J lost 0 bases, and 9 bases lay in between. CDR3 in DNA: TGTGCCAGCAGCTTAGATGGTCTATTCTCTGGAAACACCATATATTTT. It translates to CASSLDGLFSGNTIYF.

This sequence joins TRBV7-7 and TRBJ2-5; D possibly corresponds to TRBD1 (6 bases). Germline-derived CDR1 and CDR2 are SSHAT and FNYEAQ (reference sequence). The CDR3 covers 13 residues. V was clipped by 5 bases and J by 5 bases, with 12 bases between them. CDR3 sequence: CASSRTGMETQYF. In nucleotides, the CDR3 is TGTGCCAGCAGCCGAACAGGGATGGAGACCCAGTACTTC. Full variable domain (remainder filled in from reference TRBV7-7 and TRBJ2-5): GAGVSQSPRYKVTKRGQDVTLRCDPISSHATLYWYQQALGQGPEFLTYFNYEAQPDKSGLPSDRFSAERPEGSISTLTIQRTEQRDSAMYRCASSRTGMETQYFGPGTRLLVL.

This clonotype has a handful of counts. The CDR3 protein is CASSSQASLNTEAFF. The CDR3 nucleotides are TGCGCCAGCAGCTCCCAGGCCAGCCTGAACACTGAAGCTTTCTTT. This sequence joins TRBV5-1 and TRBJ1-1, with D unclear. Trimming left V 3 bases short and J 0 bases short, with 12 bases between. Germline-derived CDR1 and CDR2 are SGHRS and YFSETQ. This CDR3 is built from 15 residues.

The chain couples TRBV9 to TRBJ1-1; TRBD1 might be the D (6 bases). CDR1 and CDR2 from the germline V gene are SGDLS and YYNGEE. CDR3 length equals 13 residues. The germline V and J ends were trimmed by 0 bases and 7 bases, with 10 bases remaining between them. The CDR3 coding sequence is TGTGCCAGCAGCGTAGGAGGGGGGGGTGAAGCTTTCTTT. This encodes CASSVGGGGEAFF.

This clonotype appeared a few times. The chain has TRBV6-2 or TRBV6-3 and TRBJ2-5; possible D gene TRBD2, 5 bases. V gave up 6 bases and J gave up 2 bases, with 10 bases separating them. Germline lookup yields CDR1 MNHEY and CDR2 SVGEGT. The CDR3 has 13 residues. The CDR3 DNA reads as TGTGCCAGCAGCCTGACTATACAAGAGACCCAGTACTTC. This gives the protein CASSLTIQETQYF.

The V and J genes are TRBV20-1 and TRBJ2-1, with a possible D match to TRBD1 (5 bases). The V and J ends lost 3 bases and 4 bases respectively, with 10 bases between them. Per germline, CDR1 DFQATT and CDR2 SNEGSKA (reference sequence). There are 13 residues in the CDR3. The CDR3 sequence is CSASPQGYNEQFF. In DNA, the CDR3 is TGCAGTGCTAGTCCCCAGGGTTACAATGAGCAGTTCTTC.

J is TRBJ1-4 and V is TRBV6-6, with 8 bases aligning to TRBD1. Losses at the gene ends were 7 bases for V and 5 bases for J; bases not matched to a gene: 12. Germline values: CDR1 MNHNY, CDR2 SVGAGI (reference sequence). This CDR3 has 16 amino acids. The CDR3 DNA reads TGTGCCAGCAAGGACAGGGCCGACCGATGGAATGAAAAACTGTTTTTT. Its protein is CASKDRADRWNEKLFF.

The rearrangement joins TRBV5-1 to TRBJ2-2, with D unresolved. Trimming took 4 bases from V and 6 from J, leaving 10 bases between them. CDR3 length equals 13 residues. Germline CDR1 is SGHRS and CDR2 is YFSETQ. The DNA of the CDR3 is TGCGCCAGCAGCACGAGTGGGTCCGGGGAGCTGTTTTTT. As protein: CASSTSGSGELFF. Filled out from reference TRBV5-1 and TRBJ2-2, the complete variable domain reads KAGVTQTPRYLIKTRGQQVTLSCSPISGHRSVSWYQQTPGQGLQFLFEYFSETQRNKGNFPGRFSGRQFSNSRSEMNVSTLELGDSALYLCASSTSGSGELFFGEGSRLTVL.

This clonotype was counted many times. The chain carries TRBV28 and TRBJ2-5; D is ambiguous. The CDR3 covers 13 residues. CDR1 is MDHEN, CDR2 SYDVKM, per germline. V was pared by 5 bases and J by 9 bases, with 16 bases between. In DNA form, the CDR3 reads TGTGCCAGCAGTCCGACGGACGGCAAGGCCCAGTACTTC. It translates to CASSPTDGKAQYF.

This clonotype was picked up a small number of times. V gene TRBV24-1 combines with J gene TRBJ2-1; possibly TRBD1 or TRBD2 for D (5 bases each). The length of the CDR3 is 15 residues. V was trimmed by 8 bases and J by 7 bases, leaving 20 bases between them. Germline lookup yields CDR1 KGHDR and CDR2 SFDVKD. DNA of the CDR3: TGTGCCACCATAGGAACGGGGCCCCGTGCTAATGAGCAGTTCTTC. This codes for CATIGTGPRANEQFF.

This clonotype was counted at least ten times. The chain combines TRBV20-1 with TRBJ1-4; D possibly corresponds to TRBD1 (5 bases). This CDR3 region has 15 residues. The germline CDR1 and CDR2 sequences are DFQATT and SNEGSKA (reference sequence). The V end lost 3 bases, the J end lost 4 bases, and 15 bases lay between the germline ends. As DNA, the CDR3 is TGCAGTGCTAGGATCCAGTTGGGGGGTAATGAAAAACTGTTTTTT. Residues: CSARIQLGGNEKLFF.

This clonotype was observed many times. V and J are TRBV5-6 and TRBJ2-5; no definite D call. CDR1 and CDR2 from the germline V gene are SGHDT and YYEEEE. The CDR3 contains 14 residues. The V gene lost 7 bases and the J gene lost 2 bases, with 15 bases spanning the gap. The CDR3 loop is CASFGLLLQETQYF. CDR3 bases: TGTGCCAGCTTTGGGCTGCTTTTACAAGAGACCCAGTACTTC.